A selection of T cell receptor beta chains follows, all from one sample in a study of vaccination and CD4 T cells after COVID-19. TCRdb analysed the PCR reads with MiXCR anew, one entry per CDR3 protein. The sample has approximately 15,000 distinct CDR3 sequences; more than 40% are singletons. Their antigen targets remain unknown. The sequencing here drew on CD4+ T cells from blood, cultured in vitro, taken before SARS-CoV-2 vaccination. These receptors were obtained from a human donor who had recovered from COVID-19. Each CDR3 is given with its conserved first and last residue. The D gene is left open where the match is weak. Some rows have no size entry. The others give once, few or many, or a class for an expanded clone.

NA	TRBV29-1	TRBJ1-1	NA	CSVDYHKGNTEAFF	TGCAGCGTTGATTATCATAAGGGGAACACTGAAGCTTTCTTT
few	TRBV7-2	TRBJ1-5	TRBD1	CASSLRGQQPQHF	TGTGCCAGCAGCTTAAGGGGGCAGCAGCCCCAGCATTTT
NA	TRBV9	TRBJ2-7	TRBD2	CASSRGLAGYEQYF	TGTGCCAGCAGCCGGGGACTAGCTGGCTACGAGCAGTACTTC
few	TRBV10-1	TRBJ1-2	TRBD1	CASRTLFTFCRGRNGYTF	TGCGCCAGCAGGACCCTTTTTACTTTCTGCAGGGGGAGAAATGGCTACACCTTC
once	TRBV28	TRBJ1-3	TRBD1	CAGGQGGVSGSTIYF	TGTGCCGGGGGACAGGGAGGAGTAAGTGGAAGCACCATATATTTT
NA	TRBV20-1	TRBJ2-1	TRBD2	CSASRLAGGPGEQFF	TGCAGTGCTTCACGTCTAGCGGGAGGGCCGGGTGAGCAGTTCTTC
few	TRBV11-3	TRBJ2-2	NA	CASSLDGGADTGELFF	TGTGCCAGCAGCTTAGACGGAGGGGCGGACACCGGGGAGCTGTTTTTT
NA	TRBV5-4	TRBJ2-1	NA	CASSLAGVPVGQFF	TGTGCCAGCAGCTTGGCCGGAGTACCCGTGGGGCAGTTCTTC
few	TRBV6-1	TRBJ2-2	NA	CASRLGFLGTGELFF	TGTGCCAGCAGACTAGGGTTTTTAGGCACCGGGGAGCTGTTTTTT
NA	TRBV7-3	TRBJ2-1	TRBD2	CASSLLVAGGGEQFF	TGTGCCAGCAGCCTGCTAGTAGCGGGAGGAGGGGAGCAGTTCTTC
few	TRBV2	TRBJ2-6	TRBD2	CASTERRGGPNVLTF	TGTGCCAGCACTGAGAGACGGGGGGGGCCCAACGTCCTGACTTTC
NA	TRBV7-2	TRBJ1-5	NA	CASSEGTVPNQPQHF	TGTGCCAGCAGCGAAGGGACGGTGCCTAATCAGCCCCAGCATTTT
NA	TRBV20-1	TRBJ2-3	TRBD2	CSARVAGGITDTQYF	TGCAGTGCTAGAGTGGCGGGAGGGATCACAGATACGCAGTATTTT
medium-sized	TRBV7-8	TRBJ1-5	NA	CASRGALSNQPQHF	TGTGCCAGCAGGGGCGCGTTGAGCAATCAGCCCCAGCATTTT
NA	TRBV7-9	TRBJ1-6	NA	CASSSLFPSQESPLHF	TGTGCCAGCAGCTCACTTTTCCCGTCGCAGGAGTCACCCCTCCACTTT
few	TRBV7-2	TRBJ2-7	NA	CASSRGYSYEQYF	TGTGCCAGCAGTAGAGGATACTCCTACGAGCAGTACTTC
few	TRBV7-2	TRBJ2-3	TRBD1	CASSLVGGDTDTQYF	TGTGCCAGCAGCCTCGTAGGGGGCGACACAGATACGCAGTATTTT
NA	TRBV30	TRBJ1-2	NA	CAWRGPPTNYGYTF	TGTGCCTGGAGAGGACCTCCGACTAACTATGGCTACACCTTC
few	TRBV20-1	TRBJ1-5	NA	CSARDGRLPGGSQPQHF	TGCAGTGCTAGAGATGGGAGACTCCCTGGTGGTAGTCAGCCCCAGCATTTT
once	TRBV5-1	TRBJ2-1	NA	CASSLATSNYNEQFF	TGCGCCAGCAGTTTGGCGACGAGTAACTACAATGAGCAGTTCTTC
NA	TRBV28	TRBJ1-5	NA	CASSLSGVNQPQHF	TGTGCCAGCAGTTTATCGGGGGTGAACCAGCCCCAGCATTTT
few	TRBV6-4	TRBJ2-1	TRBD2	CASSLVAGYNEQFF	TGTGCCAGCAGCTTGGTAGCGGGGTACAATGAGCAGTTCTTC
NA	TRBV5-1	TRBJ1-1	TRBD1	CASRPQGAGTEAFF	TGCGCCAGCAGACCACAGGGGGCTGGGACTGAAGCTTTCTTT
NA	TRBV29-1	TRBJ2-2	TRBD2	CSAGTSGNTGELFF	TGCAGCGCAGGGACTAGCGGGAACACCGGGGAGCTGTTTTTT
few	TRBV20-1	TRBJ2-1	NA	CSARGKTYNEQFF	TGCAGTGCTAGAGGAAAGACCTACAATGAGCAGTTCTTC
NA	TRBV6-2/TRBV6-3	TRBJ2-1	TRBD1	CATIGTGASNEQFF	TGTGCCACTATCGGGACAGGGGCGTCTAATGAGCAGTTCTTC
NA	TRBV25-1	TRBJ2-7	NA	CASSGDSQAQYF	TGTGCCAGCAGTGGAGACAGTCAAGCACAGTACTTC
NA	TRBV6-5	TRBJ2-3	NA	CASSYPGRTDTQYF	TGTGCCAGCAGTTATCCAGGACGCACAGATACGCAGTATTTT
once	TRBV10-3	TRBJ2-3	TRBD1	CAINRDRGIDTQYF	TGTGCCATCAATCGGGACAGGGGTATAGATACGCAGTATTTT
NA	TRBV5-5	TRBJ1-2	NA	CASSLDRYGYTF	TGTGCCAGCAGCTTGGACAGATATGGCTACACCTTC
NA	TRBV6-1	TRBJ1-5	NA	CASRPRPQGRNQPQHF	TGTGCCAGCAGACCGAGACCCCAGGGCCGGAATCAGCCCCAGCATTTT
few	TRBV20-1	TRBJ1-1	NA	CSARLGRVRTEAFF	TGCAGTGCTAGACTCGGCAGGGTCCGGACTGAAGCTTTCTTT
few	TRBV7-3	TRBJ2-3	TRBD2	CASSSGLAGGTYTDTQYF	TGTGCCAGCAGTTCTGGACTAGCGGGGGGGACATACACAGATACGCAGTATTTT
once	TRBV7-2	TRBJ2-5	TRBD2	CASTLTSGRAETQYF	TGTGCCAGCACCCTGACTAGCGGGAGGGCGGAGACCCAGTACTTC
few	TRBV11-3	TRBJ1-2	NA	CASSSPRYYGYTF	TGTGCCAGCAGCTCGCCTCGCTACTATGGCTACACCTTC
NA	TRBV7-8	TRBJ2-5	TRBD2	CASSSRSGGVQETQYF	TGTGCCAGCAGCTCCCGTAGCGGGGGCGTACAAGAGACCCAGTACTTC
NA	TRBV6-1	TRBJ2-3	NA	CASSSGEFTDTQYF	TGTGCCAGCAGCTCGGGCGAGTTTACAGATACGCAGTATTTT
few	TRBV11-2	TRBJ2-3	NA	CASSLAAGPTDTQYF	TGTGCCAGCAGCTTAGCTGCGGGGCCCACAGATACGCAGTATTTT
NA	TRBV20-1	TRBJ1-2	NA	CSAPMVQSNYGYTF	TGCAGTGCCCCCATGGTGCAGTCCAACTATGGCTACACCTTC
NA	TRBV6-2/TRBV6-3	TRBJ2-1	NA	CASSNPVTGEQFF	TGTGCCAGCAGCAATCCCGTGACCGGTGAGCAGTTCTTC
NA	TRBV6-2/TRBV6-3	TRBJ1-1	NA	CASRPTGGTEAFF	TGTGCCAGCAGACCAACGGGAGGCACTGAAGCTTTCTTT
NA	TRBV12-3/TRBV12-4	TRBJ2-1	NA	CASTLGGLHEQFF	TGTGCCAGCACCTTGGGTGGGTTGCATGAGCAGTTCTTC
few	TRBV7-2	TRBJ2-7	NA	CASSSRTAYEQYF	TGTGCCAGCAGCTCACGGACAGCCTACGAGCAGTACTTC
few	TRBV20-1	TRBJ2-1	NA	CSATRWGEQFF	TGCAGTGCCACCCGTTGGGGTGAGCAGTTCTTC
few	TRBV27	TRBJ2-1	TRBD2	CASSPPGLGTYNEQFF	TGTGCCAGCAGTCCCCCGGGACTAGGAACATACAATGAGCAGTTCTTC
NA	TRBV2	TRBJ1-5	NA	CASSHGRNGNQPQHF	TGTGCCAGCAGCCACGGACGGAATGGGAATCAGCCCCAGCATTTT
NA	TRBV4-1	TRBJ1-1	NA	CASSQEGTVNTEAFF	TGCGCCAGCAGCCAAGAGGGGACGGTGAACACTGAAGCTTTCTTT
NA	TRBV6-2/TRBV6-3	TRBJ2-4	NA	CASSHGALKNIQYF	TGTGCCAGCAGCCACGGGGCCCTTAAAAACATTCAGTACTTC
NA	TRBV28	TRBJ2-5	NA	CASSALQEKETQYF	TGTGCCAGCAGTGCCTTACAGGAGAAAGAGACCCAGTACTTC
few	TRBV7-9	TRBJ1-2	NA	CASSGDNRQGTF	TGTGCCAGCAGCGGGGATAACAGGCAGGGCACCTTC
NA	TRBV5-1	TRBJ1-2	TRBD1	CASSSTTGNYGYTF	TGCGCCAGCAGCTCCACGACAGGGAACTATGGCTACACCTTC
once	TRBV2	TRBJ2-3	TRBD2	CASSGLAEADTQYF	TGTGCCAGCAGTGGACTAGCCGAGGCAGATACGCAGTATTTT
once	TRBV19	TRBJ2-7	NA	CASSIAAGPTYEQYF	TGTGCCAGTAGTATAGCGGCGGGGCCAACCTACGAGCAGTACTTC